This passage covers 24 T cell receptor beta chains from one sample sequenced in a study of OX40 agonist ivuxolimab in advanced cancers. The protocol was immunoSEQ multiplex PCR, while the TCRdb copy is restricted to in-frame clones and leaves out a portion. The sample shows fewer than 90,000 clones, about 91% of them seen only once. The material was CD4+ or CD8+ T cells sorted from blood, obtained in a trial of the OX40 agonist ivuxolimab. These receptor sequences come from an adult with an advanced solid tumor such as melanoma, head and neck, liver or kidney cancer.

The chain couples TRBV29-1 to TRBJ2-2, with a tentative D call TRBD2 (5 bases). CDR3 length: 14 residues. The ends were cut back, 6 bases at V and 1 base at J, with 12 bases in the middle. Germline CDR1 is SQVTM and CDR2 is ANQGSEA. The CDR3 spells CSVEPGGNTGELFF. CDR3 DNA: TGCAGCGTGGAGCCTGGAGGGAACACCGGGGAGCTGTTTTTT.

This chain connects TRBV28 to TRBJ2-1; D is unresolved. This CDR3 is 11 amino acids long. Germline-derived CDR1 and CDR2 are MDHEN and SYDVKM. The V end lost 4 bases, the J end lost 9 bases, and 7 bases lay between the germline ends. CDR3: CASSSPREQFF. Written as DNA, the CDR3 is TGTGCCAGCAGTTCACCACGTGAGCAGTTCTTC.

The CDR3 spells CASSSPGTRKTVEQFF. In nucleotides, the CDR3 is TGTGCCAGCAGTTCCCCCGGGACAAGGAAGACGGTTGAGCAGTTCTTC. The J gene is TRBJ2-1, the V gene TRBV27; D perhaps matches TRBD1 (6 bases). The V and J ends lost 4 bases and 9 bases respectively, with 22 bases between them. The CDR3 covers 16 residues. The V gene's germline CDR1 is MNHEY and CDR2 SMNVEV (reference sequence).

The sample holds one count of this clone. Here the CDR3 DNA reads TGCGCCAGCAGACCGGACATTGACGAGCAGTACTTC. Protein product: CASRPDIDEQYF. This rearrangement joins TRBV5-1 to TRBJ2-7; D may be TRBD1 (5 bases). This CDR3 is 12 amino acids long. Deletions cut 5 bases from V and 5 bases from J, with 11 bases between. Germline V gene lookup returns CDR1 SGHRS and CDR2 YFSETQ. The variable domain in full, with the rest retrieved from reference TRBV5-1 and TRBJ2-7, is KAGVTQTPRYLIKTRGQQVTLSCSPISGHRSVSWYQQTPGQGLQFLFEYFSETQRNKGNFPGRFSGRQFSNSRSEMNVSTLELGDSALYLCASRPDIDEQYFGPGTRLTVT.

The V call is TRBV29-1, the J call TRBJ2-7, with TRBD2 identical over 7 bases. The CDR3 has 14 amino acids. Germline trimming cut 3 bases from V and 0 bases from J; bases unmatched to any gene: 5. Germline V gives CDR1 SQVTM, CDR2 ANQGSEA. The CDR3 reads CSVDGGEVSYEQYF. The CDR3 nucleotides read TGCAGCGTTGATGGGGGGGAGGTCTCCTACGAGCAGTACTTC.

The chain joins TRBV28 to TRBJ2-7, with 7 bases identical to TRBD2. Germline CDR1 is MDHEN and CDR2 is SYDVKM. CDR3 size: 15 residues. Trimming at V came to 10 bases and at J to 0 bases, leaving 12 bases not matched to a gene. The CDR3 is CAIGASGGYSYEQYF. CDR3 sequence (DNA): TGTGCCATCGGGGCCTCGGGGGGTTACTCCTACGAGCAGTACTTC.

The V call is TRBV6-5, the J call TRBJ2-7, with D perhaps matching TRBD1 (5 bases). The V end lost 8 bases, the J end lost 3 bases, and 11 bases lay between the germline ends. CDR3 size: 12 residues. Germline assignment: CDR1 MNHEY and CDR2 SVGAGI. CDR3 nucleotides: TGTGCCAGCGGCACGCAGGGCTACGAGCAGTACTTC. The encoded protein is CASGTQGYEQYF.

V and J are TRBV6-1 and TRBJ1-4; D gene ambiguous. Germline loops: CDR1 MNHNS, CDR2 SASEGT. CDR3 length: 12 amino acids. Trimming stripped 0 bases from V and 12 bases from J, with 8 bases between. In DNA, the CDR3 is TGTGCCAGCAGTGAAGCGGAGTTCCAACTGTTTTTT. Residues: CASSEAEFQLFF.

The genes are TRBV28 and TRBJ2-5; unclear D gene. This CDR3 is 12 amino acids long. Trimming stripped 3 bases from V and 5 bases from J, with 7 bases between. Germline loops: CDR1 MDHEN, CDR2 SYDVKM. CDR3 loop: CASSFNGETQYF. The CDR3 DNA reads TGTGCCAGCAGTTTCAATGGGGAGACCCAGTACTTC.

This chain links TRBV19 with TRBJ2-5, with 11 bases matching TRBD2. V was pared by 1 base and J by 4 bases, with 2 bases of the junction left unmatched. The CDR3 is 15 amino acids. Germline CDR1 and CDR2: LNHDA and SQIVND (reference sequence). The CDR3 DNA is TGTGCCAGTAGTATAGGACTAGCGGGAAGAGAGACCCAGTACTTC. This gives the protein CASSIGLAGRETQYF.

This chain uses TRBV18 with TRBJ2-5, with unresolved D. The CDR3 consists of 18 residues. V lost 3 bases and J 2 bases, leaving 22 bases between the germline ends. The V gene's germline CDR1 is KGHSH and CDR2 LQKENI. Here the CDR3 reads CASSPNLGSSKEQETQYF. The CDR3, as DNA: TGTGCCAGCTCACCGAACTTGGGGTCCTCCAAAGAGCAAGAGACCCAGTACTTC. Full variable domain (rest looked up from reference TRBV18 and TRBJ2-5): NAGVMQNPRHLVRRRGQEARLRCSPMKGHSHVYWYRQLPEEGLKFMVYLQKENIIDESGMPKERFSAEFPKEGPSILRIQQVVRGDSAAYFCASSPNLGSSKEQETQYFGPGTRLLVL.

CDR3 sequence (DNA): TGTGCCAGCAGCTCCCTCTCCGGGACAGGAGAGACCCAGTACTTC. It codes for CASSSLSGTGETQYF. The chain has TRBV7-2 and TRBJ2-5; TRBD1 matches 8 bases. This CDR3 comprises 15 residues. The germline V gene has CDR1 SGHTA and CDR2 FQGNSA. V lost 4 bases, J lost 4 bases, and 8 bases stayed unmatched.

The chain combines TRBV11-2 with TRBJ2-7, with 8 bases lining up with TRBD1. Germline loops: CDR1 SGHAT, CDR2 FQNNGV. The CDR3 extends over 17 amino acids. Unmatched junction bases numbered 11, after V lost 4 bases and J lost 0 bases. The CDR3 bases are TGTGCCAGCAGCTCCCTGCCGTCGGGACAGGTCTCCTACGAGCAGTACTTC. The encoded protein is CASSSLPSGQVSYEQYF.

This chain joins TRBV5-1 and TRBJ1-1; D is perhaps TRBD1 (6 bases). This CDR3 spans 16 amino acids. Germline V gives CDR1 SGHRS, CDR2 YFSETQ. V lost 5 bases to trimming and J lost 0 bases, with 17 bases between them. The CDR3 sequence: CASRVNPGHLNTEAFF. The CDR3 DNA reads TGCGCCAGCAGGGTCAATCCGGGACACCTGAACACTGAAGCTTTCTTT.

V and J are TRBV11-3 and TRBJ2-4; D is unresolved. Germline V gene lookup returns CDR1 SGHNT and CDR2 YENEEA. Trimming stripped 1 base from V and 4 bases from J, with 11 bases between. The CDR3 has 15 residues. CDR3 residues: CASSLAISSKNIQYF. Here the CDR3 DNA reads TGTGCCAGCAGCTTAGCCATTAGTAGTAAAAACATTCAGTACTTC.

This clone occurred once. The V gene is TRBV11-2, the J gene TRBJ2-3; the D gene is possibly TRBD2 (5 bases). Trimming pared 1 base from V and 6 bases from J, leaving 11 bases between. The CDR3 is made up of 14 amino acids. Germline CDR1 reads SGHAT; CDR2 reads FQNNGV. CDR3 coding DNA: TGTGCCAGCAGCTTAGTTCGGGGTCCGGATACGCAGTATTTT. Its protein is CASSLVRGPDTQYF.

V usage is TRBV19 and J usage is TRBJ2-7; 7 nucleotides agree with TRBD1. CDR1 is LNHDA and CDR2 is SQIVND in the germline V gene (reference sequence). V lost 6 bases to trimming and J lost 4 bases; unmatched junction nucleotides: 12. CDR3 length: 15 amino acids. The CDR3, as DNA: TGTGCCAGTAGCACGACGACAGGGACAAGATACGAGCAGTACTTC. This translates into CASSTTTGTRYEQYF. The variable domain in full, completed from reference TRBV19 and TRBJ2-7, reads DGGITQSPKYLFRKEGQNVTLSCEQNLNHDAMYWYRQDPGQGLRLIYYSQIVNDFQKGDIAEGYSVSREKKESFPLTVTSAQKNPTAFYLCASSTTTGTRYEQYFGPGTRLTVT.

The CDR3 sequence: CASSPGSDTQYF. For the CDR3, the DNA is TGTGCCAGTAGTCCCGGGTCAGATACGCAGTATTTT. The genes are TRBV19 and TRBJ2-3; D gene unclear. Germline V lookup: CDR1 LNHDA, CDR2 SQIVND (reference sequence). V was clipped by 5 bases and J by 4 bases, with 7 bases between them. This CDR3 has 12 residues.

The rearrangement uses TRBV5-3 and TRBJ2-3; 7 bases are a match to TRBD2. TRBV5-3 is given ORF status, its function remaining uncertain. V gave up 4 bases and J gave up 2 bases; unmatched junction bases: 13. CDR3 size: 17 residues. CDR3 sequence reads: CARSPMAGAGYTDTQYF. The CDR3 region has the DNA TGTGCCAGAAGCCCGATGGCGGGAGCGGGGTACACAGATACGCAGTATTTT.

V usage is TRBV7-3 and J usage is TRBJ2-1; a weak D match, TRBD2 (5 bases). This CDR3 spans 15 amino acids. Trimming pared 4 bases from V and 7 bases from J, leaving 17 bases between. Per the germline V gene, CDR1 is SGHTA and CDR2 is FQGTGA. In DNA form, the CDR3 reads TGTGCCAGCAGCTCCAGCGGCCTAGAGGCAAATGAGCAGTTCTTC. Protein sequence: CASSSSGLEANEQFF.

This clone appeared a single time. V and J are TRBV6-5 and TRBJ1-3, with D unclear. V lost 4 bases, J lost 3 bases, and 10 bases lay in between. The CDR3 sequence is 14 residues long. CDR1 and CDR2 from the germline V gene are MNHEY and SVGAGI. DNA of the CDR3: TGTGCCAGCAGTTTCGGCGTGGGTGGAAACACCATATATTTT. The encoded protein is CASSFGVGGNTIYF.

The V call is TRBV5-6, the J call TRBJ1-3; D remains unclear. The CDR3 extends over 14 amino acids. The V and J ends lost 5 bases and 0 bases respectively, with 9 bases between them. Germline V CDR1 and CDR2: SGHDT, YYEEEE. The DNA for the CDR3 is TGTGCCAGCAGACCTGGGCACTCTGGAAACACCATATATTTT. It yields the protein CASRPGHSGNTIYF.

The chain recombines TRBV6-5 with TRBJ2-7, with TRBD2 matching 7 bases. There are 16 residues in the CDR3. The V gene's germline CDR1 is MNHEY and CDR2 SVGAGI. V trimming: 0 bases; J trimming: 0 bases; junction bases outside the gene matches: 5. CDR3 bases: TGTGCCAGCAGTTACTCTGGCGGGAGAGCCTCCTACGAGCAGTACTTC. Protein product: CASSYSGGRASYEQYF.

V is TRBV19 and J is TRBJ1-2, with D maybe TRBD1 (5 bases). This CDR3 is built from 12 residues. With 4 bases removed from V and 7 bases from J, the gap between germline ends came to 10 bases. From germline, CDR1 is LNHDA and CDR2 SQIVND (reference sequence). CDR3 in amino acids: CASSSQGAGYTF. The CDR3, as DNA: TGTGCCAGTAGTAGCCAGGGAGCTGGCTACACCTTC.